This section outlines one T cell receptor (beta chain) sequence together with its context. What it binds is unknown. This sample was taken from a study of T-cell memory formation after mild COVID-19. Study-level findings and limits: Researchers found some responding clones in pre-infection memory, a sign that cross-reactive memory joined. From day 15 to 85, contracting clones were balanced between CD4 and CD8, whereas later expanders leaned toward CD4+. Contracting CD4+ clones sat mainly in CM and EM; CD8+ in EMRA.

TCRdb reanalysed the 5' RACE reads using MiXCR and keeps one entry per CDR3 protein. The profile covers 250,000 or so distinct CDR3 sequences, with about a sixth appearing a single time and approximately 22% taken by the ten largest. What was sequenced was PBMCs or a T cell subset sorted from them (not recorded which). This sequence originates from a man in his late teens or twenties who had mild COVID-19 (a few samples of this study predate the infection). Cell type and time point are not known.

The CDR3 is CASSYGTGRSSPLHF. The CDR3 DNA sequence: TGTGCCAGCAGTTATGGGACAGGGAGGAGTTCACCCCTCCACTTT. The chain uses TRBV6-5 and TRBJ1-6; TRBD1 agrees at 9 bases. Unmatched junction bases numbered 6, after V lost 3 bases and J lost 9 bases. Germline assignment: CDR1 MNHEY and CDR2 SVGAGI. There are 15 residues in the CDR3.